This passage covers 10 T cell receptor beta chains from one sample sequenced in a study of post-analysis software for immune sequencing data. Study findings and constraints: Comparison of patients with controls showed 4 to 6 TRBV segments more frequent in patients, TRBV5-6, TRBV5-1 and TRBV20-1 among them.

Researchers reported that TCR beta cDNA libraries carried unique molecular identifiers. Using its own MiXCR run on the PCR reads, TCRdb lists one record per CDR3 protein. The sample includes hundreds of thousands of distinct CDR3 sequences, around 40% of them seen just once. No antigen is known for these receptors. Sequencing was carried out using blood. The receptor set was obtained from a girl between 10 and 17 years old with multiple sclerosis.

This clonotype was seen more than once but under ten times. The chain has TRBV24-1 and TRBJ2-1; 14 bases map to TRBD2. The ends lost 4 bases at V and 8 bases at J; junction bases unmatched: 6. This CDR3 has 16 residues. Germline lookup yields CDR1 KGHDR and CDR2 SFDVKD. CDR3 bases: TGTGCCACCAGTGACCGGGGACTAGCGGGAGCCCATGAGCAGTTCTTC. Its protein is CATSDRGLAGAHEQFF.

The gene calls are TRBV7-9 and TRBJ2-7; possibly TRBD2 for D (7 bases). V lost 5 bases and J lost 3, with 17 bases in between. CDR3 length: 15 amino acids. CDR1 is SEHNR, CDR2 FQNEAQ, per germline (reference sequence). CDR3 DNA sequence: TGTGCCAGCAGCCATAGGGGGGAGGGCCTCTACGAGCAGTACTTC. Amino acids: CASSHRGEGLYEQYF. The full variable domain, rest sourced from reference TRBV7-9 and TRBJ2-7, is DTGVSQNPRHKITKRGQNVTFRCDPISEHNRLYWYRQTLGQGPEFLTYFQNEAQLEKSRLLSDRFSAERPKGSFSTLEIQRTEQGDSAMYLCASSHRGEGLYEQYFGPGTRLTVT.

This chain connects TRBV10-3 to TRBJ2-3; possibly TRBD2 for D (6 bases). The V gene lost 6 bases and the J gene lost 2 bases, with 15 bases spanning the gap. The CDR3 spans 15 residues. The V gene's germline CDR1 is ENHRY and CDR2 SYGVKD. In DNA form, the CDR3 reads TGTGCCATCAGGGGGACGGGAGCCCCCACAGATACGCAGTATTTT. Amino acids: CAIRGTGAPTDTQYF.

V and J are TRBV7-2 and TRBJ2-7; D perhaps matches TRBD1 (6 bases). The J call may be incorrect, as the DNA end agrees better with TRBJ2-5. Germline V gene data show CDR1 as SGHTA and CDR2 as FQGNSA. CDR3 size: 14 residues. The CDR3: CASSSQQGRETQYF. The CDR3 nucleotides are TGTGCCAGCAGCTCACAACAGGGTCGGGAGACCCAGTACTTC.

The rearrangement uses TRBV12-3 or TRBV12-4 and TRBJ1-1; no definite D call. This CDR3 spans 12 amino acids. The germline V and J ends were trimmed by 1 base and 10 bases, with 10 bases remaining between them. DNA for the CDR3: TGTGCCAGCAGTTTAGGGGGAAGTGGAGCTTTCTTT. Translation gives CASSLGGSGAFF.

The chain has TRBV7-9 and TRBJ2-3; D is possibly TRBD2 (6 bases). The CDR3 has 13 residues. V dropped 5 bases and J dropped 6 bases, with 12 bases sitting between them. Germline-derived CDR1 and CDR2 are SEHNR and FQNEAQ (reference sequence). This chain's CDR3 is CASSRSAGDTQYF. In DNA, the CDR3 is TGTGCCAGCAGCCGAAGCGCGGGGGATACGCAGTATTTT.

The rearrangement uses TRBV2 and TRBJ2-7; 8 nucleotides align to TRBD2. The J segment lost 0 bases and the V segment lost 3 bases, leaving 1 base of the junction unmatched. The CDR3 sequence is 14 residues long. Germline CDR1 and CDR2: SNHLY and FYNNEI. For the CDR3, the DNA is TGTGCCAGCAGTGATACTAGCGGCTCCTACGAGCAGTACTTC. Protein sequence: CASSDTSGSYEQYF.

This clonotype was seen a few times. V and J are TRBV6-5 and TRBJ2-1, with TRBD2 as a possible D gene (5 bases). V lost 6 bases, J lost 0 bases, and 12 bases lay in between. Germline CDR1 is MNHEY and CDR2 is SVGAGI. This CDR3 is 15 amino acids long. This CDR3 is CASSSRGGSYNEQFF. The CDR3 region has the DNA TGTGCCAGCAGCTCACGGGGTGGCTCCTACAATGAGCAGTTCTTC.

This clonotype was counted a few times. The chain uses TRBV2 and TRBJ2-7, with a tentative D call TRBD1 (6 bases). V lost 6 bases to trimming and J lost 3 bases, with 9 bases between them. CDR3 length: 12 residues. Germline loops: CDR1 SNHLY, CDR2 FYNNEI. CDR3 nucleotides: TGTGCCAGCAGCGTGGACAGCTACGAGCAGTACTTC. Translation gives CASSVDSYEQYF.

This clonotype was counted only a few times. V and J are TRBV7-2 and TRBJ2-7; no reliable D call. V was clipped by 5 bases and J by 0 bases, with 8 bases between them. The CDR3 extends over 13 amino acids. Germline V gene data show CDR1 as SGHTA and CDR2 as FQGNSA. The CDR3 DNA reads as TGTGCCAGCAGCATTTCTAACTCCTACGAGCAGTACTTC. It codes for CASSISNSYEQYF.